This paragraph covers one T cell receptor beta chain sequence. The target antigen is unknown. The germline gives CDR1 SGHRS, CDR2 YFSETQ. V lost 1 base to trimming and J lost 0 bases, with 14 bases between them. This CDR3 comprises 17 residues. The data belong to a study of T cell responses to AZD1222 COVID-19 vaccine. On the study more broadly: Pooling was applied to second doses at about 4 or about 12 weeks.

Points from the study as a whole: Researchers report vaccine-associated CD4 TCRs spanning spike, with dominance at 160-218 and 743-854. Spike-specific TCR breadth and depth were elevated following two AZD1222 doses. Repertoire sampling happened only post peak T cell response.

Data came from immunoSEQ multiplex PCR; TCRdb stores just in-frame clones and leaves some out. The repertoire includes some 100,000 clones, roughly 90% of them detected once, and approximately 17% sits in the top ten. The source was peripheral blood, collected on day 0 of AZD1222 vaccination. The V gene is TRBV5-1, the J gene TRBJ2-1; D gene ambiguous. The receptor comes from an adult in good health. In DNA form, the CDR3 reads TGCGCCAGCAGCTTGAAGATTTCCAGGAGCTCCTACAATGAGCAGTTCTTC. Translation: CASSLKISRSSYNEQFF.